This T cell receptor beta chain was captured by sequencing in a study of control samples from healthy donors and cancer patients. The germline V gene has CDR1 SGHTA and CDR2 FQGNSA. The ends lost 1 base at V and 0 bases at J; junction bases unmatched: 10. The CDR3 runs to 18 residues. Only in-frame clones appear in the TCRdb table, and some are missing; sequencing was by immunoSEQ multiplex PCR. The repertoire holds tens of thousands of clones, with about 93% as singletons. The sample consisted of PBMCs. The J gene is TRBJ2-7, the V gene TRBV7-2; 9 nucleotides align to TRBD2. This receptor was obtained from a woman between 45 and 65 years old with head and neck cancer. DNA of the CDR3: TGTGCCAGCAGCTTAGAGTCCCTAGCGGGACGACTCTCCTACGAGCAGTACTTC. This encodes CASSLESLAGRLSYEQYF.